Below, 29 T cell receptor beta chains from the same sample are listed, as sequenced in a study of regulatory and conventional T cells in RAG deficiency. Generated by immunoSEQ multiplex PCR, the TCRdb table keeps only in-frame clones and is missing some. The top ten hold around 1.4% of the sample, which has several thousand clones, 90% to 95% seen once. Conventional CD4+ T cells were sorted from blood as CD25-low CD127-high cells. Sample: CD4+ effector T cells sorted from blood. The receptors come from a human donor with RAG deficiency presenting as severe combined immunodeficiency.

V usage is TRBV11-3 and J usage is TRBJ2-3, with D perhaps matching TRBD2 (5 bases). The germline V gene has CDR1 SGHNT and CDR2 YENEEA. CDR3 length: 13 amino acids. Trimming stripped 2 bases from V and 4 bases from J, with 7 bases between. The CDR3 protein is CASSLRGPDTQYF. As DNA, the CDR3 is TGTGCCAGCAGCTTACGAGGGCCAGATACGCAGTATTTT.

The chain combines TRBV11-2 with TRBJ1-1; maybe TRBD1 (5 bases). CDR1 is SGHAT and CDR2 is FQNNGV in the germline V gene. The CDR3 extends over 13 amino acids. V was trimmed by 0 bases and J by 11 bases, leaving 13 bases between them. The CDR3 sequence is CASSLDQGRRAFF. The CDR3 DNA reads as TGTGCCAGCAGCTTAGATCAGGGCCGGCGGGCTTTCTTT.

CDR3 bases: TGCAGTGCTGACAGCTCCTACGAGCAGTACTTC. This gives the protein CSADSSYEQYF. J is TRBJ2-7 and V is TRBV20-1; maybe TRBD1 (5 bases). Per the germline V gene, CDR1 is DFQATT and CDR2 is SNEGSKA (reference sequence). The CDR3 extends over 11 amino acids. The V gene lost 5 bases and the J gene lost 0 bases, with 5 bases spanning the gap.

CDR3 amino acids: CSQKAGAFF. Here the CDR3 DNA reads TGCAGTCAAAAAGCGGGGGCTTTCTTT. V is TRBV20-1 and J is TRBJ1-1; no reliable D call. Looked up from germline, CDR1 is DFQATT and CDR2 is SNEGSKA (reference sequence). This CDR3 has 9 residues. V lost 8 bases and J 11 bases, leaving 12 bases between the germline ends.

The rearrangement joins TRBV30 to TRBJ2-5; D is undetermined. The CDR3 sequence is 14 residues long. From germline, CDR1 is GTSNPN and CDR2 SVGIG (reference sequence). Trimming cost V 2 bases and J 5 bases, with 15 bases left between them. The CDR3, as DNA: TGTGCCTGGAGTAAGACAAGGGTTCTTGAGACCCAGTACTTC. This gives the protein CAWSKTRVLETQYF.

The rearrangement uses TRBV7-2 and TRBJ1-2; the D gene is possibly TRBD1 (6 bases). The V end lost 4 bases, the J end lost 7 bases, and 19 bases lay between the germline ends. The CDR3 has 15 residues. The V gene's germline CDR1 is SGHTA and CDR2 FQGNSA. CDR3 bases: TGTGCCAGCAGCTCAGAGTACAGGGCTGGGGGTGGCTACACCTTC. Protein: CASSSEYRAGGGYTF.

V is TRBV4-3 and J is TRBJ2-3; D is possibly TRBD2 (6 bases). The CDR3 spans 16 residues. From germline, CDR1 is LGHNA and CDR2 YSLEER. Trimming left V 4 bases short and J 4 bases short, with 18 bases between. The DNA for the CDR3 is TGCGCCAGCAGCCGGACAATTGGGGGGATCGCAGATACGCAGTATTTT. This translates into CASSRTIGGIADTQYF.

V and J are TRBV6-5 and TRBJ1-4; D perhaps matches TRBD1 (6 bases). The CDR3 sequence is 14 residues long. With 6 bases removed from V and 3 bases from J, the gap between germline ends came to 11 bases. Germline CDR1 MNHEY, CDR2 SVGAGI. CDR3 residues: CASRMTGPNEKLFF. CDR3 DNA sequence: TGTGCCAGCAGGATGACAGGCCCTAATGAAAAACTGTTTTTT.

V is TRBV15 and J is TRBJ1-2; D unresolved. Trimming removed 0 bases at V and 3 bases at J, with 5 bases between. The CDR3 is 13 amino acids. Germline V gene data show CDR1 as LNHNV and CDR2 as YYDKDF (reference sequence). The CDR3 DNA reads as TGTGCCACCAGCAGAGATCGACACTATGGCTACACCTTC. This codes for CATSRDRHYGYTF.

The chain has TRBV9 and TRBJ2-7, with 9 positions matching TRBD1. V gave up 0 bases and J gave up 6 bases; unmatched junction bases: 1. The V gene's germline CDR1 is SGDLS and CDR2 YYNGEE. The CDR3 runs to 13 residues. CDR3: CASSVEDRGEQYF. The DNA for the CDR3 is TGTGCCAGCAGCGTAGAGGACAGGGGCGAGCAGTACTTC.

In nucleotides, the CDR3 is TGTGCCAGCTCACGCTTCGAACAGGCAGGCACAGATACGCAGTATTTT. It encodes CASSRFEQAGTDTQYF. The chain combines TRBV18 with TRBJ2-3; a weak D match, TRBD1 (5 bases). Looked up from germline, CDR1 is KGHSH and CDR2 is LQKENI. The CDR3 is 16 amino acids. The V end was cut by 4 bases, the J end by 1 base, with 15 bases between.

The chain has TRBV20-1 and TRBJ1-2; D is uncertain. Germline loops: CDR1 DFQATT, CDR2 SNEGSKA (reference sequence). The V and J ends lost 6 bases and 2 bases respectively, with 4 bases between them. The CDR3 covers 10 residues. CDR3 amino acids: CSAPNYGYTF. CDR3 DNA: TGCAGTGCCCCGAACTATGGCTACACCTTC.

The CDR3 nucleotides are TGTGCCAGCAGCTTAGGACCGCGCACAGATACGCAGTATTTT. This sequence encodes CASSLGPRTDTQYF. J is TRBJ2-3 and V is TRBV7-2, with no clear D. Germline lookup yields CDR1 SGHTA and CDR2 FQGNSA. This CDR3 has 14 residues. The V and J ends lost 1 base and 1 base respectively, with 6 bases between them.

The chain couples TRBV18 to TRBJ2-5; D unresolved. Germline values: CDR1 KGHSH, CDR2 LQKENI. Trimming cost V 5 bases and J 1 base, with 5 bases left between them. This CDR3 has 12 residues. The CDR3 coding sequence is TGTGCCAGCTCAGACTCCCAAGAGACCCAGTACTTC. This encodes CASSDSQETQYF.

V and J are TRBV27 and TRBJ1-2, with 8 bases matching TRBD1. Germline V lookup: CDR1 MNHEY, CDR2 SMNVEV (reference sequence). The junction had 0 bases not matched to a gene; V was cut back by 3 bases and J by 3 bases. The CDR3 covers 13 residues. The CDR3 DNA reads TGTGCCAGCAGTTTGGGACAGGACTATGGCTACACCTTC. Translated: CASSLGQDYGYTF.

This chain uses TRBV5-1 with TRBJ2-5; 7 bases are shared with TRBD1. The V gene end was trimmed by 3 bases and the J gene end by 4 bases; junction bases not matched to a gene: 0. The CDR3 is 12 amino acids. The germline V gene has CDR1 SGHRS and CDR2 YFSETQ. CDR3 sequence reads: CASSWTGETQYF. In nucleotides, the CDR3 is TGCGCCAGCAGCTGGACAGGAGAGACCCAGTACTTC. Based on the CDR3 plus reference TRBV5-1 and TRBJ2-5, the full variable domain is KAGVTQTPRYLIKTRGQQVTLSCSPISGHRSVSWYQQTPGQGLQFLFEYFSETQRNKGNFPGRFSGRQFSNSRSEMNVSTLELGDSALYLCASSWTGETQYFGPGTRLLVL.

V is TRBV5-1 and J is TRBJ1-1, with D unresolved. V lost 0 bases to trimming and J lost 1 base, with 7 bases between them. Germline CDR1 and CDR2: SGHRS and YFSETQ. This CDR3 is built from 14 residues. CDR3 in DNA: TGCGCCAGCAGCTTGGATCGAGCGAACACTGAAGCTTTCTTT. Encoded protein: CASSLDRANTEAFF.

DNA of the CDR3: TGTGCCAGCAGCCCAAGGTCCGGGACAGACTACGAGCAGTACTTC. Translating gives CASSPRSGTDYEQYF. The V and J genes are TRBV9 and TRBJ2-7, with 7 bases lining up with TRBD1. After removal of 4 bases from V and 3 bases from J, the junction contained 10 bases not matched to a gene. CDR3 length: 15 amino acids. Germline assignment: CDR1 SGDLS and CDR2 YYNGEE.

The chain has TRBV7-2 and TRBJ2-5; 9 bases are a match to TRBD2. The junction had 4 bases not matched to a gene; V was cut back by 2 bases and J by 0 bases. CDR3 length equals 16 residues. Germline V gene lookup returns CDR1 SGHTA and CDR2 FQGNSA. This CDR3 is CASSLTGLAYQETQYF. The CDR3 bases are TGTGCCAGCAGCTTAACAGGACTAGCGTACCAAGAGACCCAGTACTTC.

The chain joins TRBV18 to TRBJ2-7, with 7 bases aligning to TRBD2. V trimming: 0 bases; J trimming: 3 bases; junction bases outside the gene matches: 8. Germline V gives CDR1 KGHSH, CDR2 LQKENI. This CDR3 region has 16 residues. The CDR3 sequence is CASSPPTGGRSYEQYF. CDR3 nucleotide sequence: TGTGCCAGCTCACCACCCACGGGAGGCCGTAGCTACGAGCAGTACTTC.

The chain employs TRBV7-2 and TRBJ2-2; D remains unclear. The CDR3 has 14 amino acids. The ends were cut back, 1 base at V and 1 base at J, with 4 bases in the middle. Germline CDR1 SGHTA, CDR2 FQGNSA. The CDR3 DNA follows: TGTGCCAGCAGCTTAGGACAGAACACCGGGGAGCTGTTTTTT. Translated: CASSLGQNTGELFF.

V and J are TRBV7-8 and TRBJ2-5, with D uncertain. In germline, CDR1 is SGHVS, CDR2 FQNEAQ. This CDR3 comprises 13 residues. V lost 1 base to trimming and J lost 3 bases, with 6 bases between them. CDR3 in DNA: TGTGCCAGCAGCTTAGAACGGAAAGAGACCCAGTACTTC. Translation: CASSLERKETQYF.

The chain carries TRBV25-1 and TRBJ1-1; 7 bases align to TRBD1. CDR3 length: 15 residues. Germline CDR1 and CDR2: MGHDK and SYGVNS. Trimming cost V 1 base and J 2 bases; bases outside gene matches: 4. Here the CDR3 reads CASSEWGQRNTEAFF. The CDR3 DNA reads TGTGCCAGCAGTGAATGGGGACAGCGTAACACTGAAGCTTTCTTT.

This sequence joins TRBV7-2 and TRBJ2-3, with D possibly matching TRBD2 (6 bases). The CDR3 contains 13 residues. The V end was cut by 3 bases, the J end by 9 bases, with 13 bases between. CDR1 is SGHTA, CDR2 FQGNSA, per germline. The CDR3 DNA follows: TGTGCCAGCAGCTTCGCGGGAAAGGGGACGCAGTATTTT. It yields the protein CASSFAGKGTQYF.

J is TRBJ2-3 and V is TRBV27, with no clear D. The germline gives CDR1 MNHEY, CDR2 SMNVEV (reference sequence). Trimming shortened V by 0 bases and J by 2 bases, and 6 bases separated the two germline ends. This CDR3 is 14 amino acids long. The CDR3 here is CASSLSGLTDTQYF. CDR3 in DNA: TGTGCCAGCAGTTTATCAGGCCTCACAGATACGCAGTATTTT.

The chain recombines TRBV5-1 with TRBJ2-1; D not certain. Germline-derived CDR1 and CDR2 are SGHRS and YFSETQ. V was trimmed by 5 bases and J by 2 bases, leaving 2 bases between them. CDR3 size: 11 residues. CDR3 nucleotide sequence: TGCGCCAGCAGAGCCTACAATGAGCAGTTCTTC. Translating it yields CASRAYNEQFF.

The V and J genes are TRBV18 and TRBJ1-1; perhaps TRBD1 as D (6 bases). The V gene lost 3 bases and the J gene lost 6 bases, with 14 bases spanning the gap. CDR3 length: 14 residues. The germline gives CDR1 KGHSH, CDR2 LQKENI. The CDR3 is CASSPRRGLSEAFF. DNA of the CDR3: TGTGCCAGCTCACCGCGGCGGGGGCTCTCTGAAGCTTTCTTT.

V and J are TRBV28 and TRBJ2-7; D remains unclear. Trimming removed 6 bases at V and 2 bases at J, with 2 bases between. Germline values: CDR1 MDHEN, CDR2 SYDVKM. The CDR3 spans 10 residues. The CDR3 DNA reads TGTGCCAGCAGCACCTACGAGCAGTACTTC. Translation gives CASSTYEQYF.

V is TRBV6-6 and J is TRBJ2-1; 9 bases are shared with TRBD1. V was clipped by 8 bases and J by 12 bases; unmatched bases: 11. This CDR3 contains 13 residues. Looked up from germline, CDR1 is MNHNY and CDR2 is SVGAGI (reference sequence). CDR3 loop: CASGKDRGPRQFF. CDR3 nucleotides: TGTGCCAGCGGGAAGGACAGGGGACCTCGGCAGTTCTTC.